This T cell receptor (beta chain) derives from a study of blood T cell repertoires in COVID-19. The overall study: Researchers got acute and convalescent COVID-19 samples from the United States, Italy and Spain. Sample material is recorded as cDNA or gDNA derived from T cells, B-cell-depleted T cells, or PBMCs.

This CDR3 has 13 residues. Trimming removed 5 bases from V and 9 bases from J, with 16 bases in between. CDR1 SGHTA and CDR2 FQGTGA come from the germline V gene. As handled by the study authors: How many nucleated cells were present was estimated from reference gene primer amplification. Only in-frame clones appear in the TCRdb table, and some are missing; sequencing was by immunoSEQ multiplex PCR. V and J calls plus clone size are reproduced from that table; the DNA served to infer D and trimming. The data hold 220,000 or so clones, with around 90% observed a single time. The chain joins TRBV7-3 to TRBJ1-1; D might be TRBD1 (5 bases). The TCR comes from a man aged 55 to 70 who had recovered from COVID-19. The sequenced sample consisted of peripheral blood. CDR3 DNA: TGTGCCAGCAGCCCGACGAACGGGGGAAAAGCTTTCTTT. It codes for CASSPTNGGKAFF.